This TCR beta chain was documented in a study of blood T cell repertoires in COVID-19. Whole-study context: Samples taken during acute and convalescent COVID-19 were collected in the United States, Italy and Spain.

The CDR3 length is 14 residues. Germline lookup yields CDR1 SEHNR and CDR2 FQNEAQ (reference sequence). V was clipped by 4 bases and J by 2 bases, with 8 bases between them. How the authors handled the data: The assay estimated nucleated cells by amplifying reference gene primers. Here immunoSEQ multiplex PCR was the method, and the copy in TCRdb shows in-frame clones only, minus some. D and trimming come from the DNA, and the V and J calls and clone size come from that table. Of roughly 390,000 clones listed, around 87% are singletons. This clone was detected only once. Sequencing was done on a sample of peripheral blood. This TCR derives from a woman in her twenties or thirties with COVID-19, enrolled during active disease. This chain joins TRBV7-9 and TRBJ2-2, with D maybe TRBD2 (5 bases). The CDR3 region is CASSSGLNTGELFF. CDR3 sequence (DNA): TGTGCCAGCAGCTCAGGACTCAACACCGGGGAGCTGTTTTTT. Full variable domain (outside the CDR3, taken from reference TRBV7-9 and TRBJ2-2): DTGVSQNPRHKITKRGQNVTFRCDPISEHNRLYWYRQTLGQGPEFLTYFQNEAQLEKSRLLSDRFSAERPKGSFSTLEIQRTEQGDSAMYLCASSSGLNTGELFFGEGSRLTVL.